Following are 3 T cell receptor beta chains from one sample sequenced in a study of blood T cell repertoires in COVID-19. Only in-frame clones appear in the TCRdb table, and some are missing; sequencing was by immunoSEQ multiplex PCR. The sample lists 200,000 or so clones; 75% to 85% were seen once. Sequencing was performed on peripheral blood. The receptors were gathered from a woman aged 80 or over with COVID-19, enrolled during active disease.

V and J are TRBV7-9 and TRBJ1-2; 8 nucleotides align to TRBD1. The CDR3 totals 14 residues. J lost 4 bases, V lost 3 bases, and 4 bases had no gene match. Germline CDR1 is SEHNR and CDR2 is FQNEAQ (reference sequence). The CDR3 spells CASSLATGGYGYTF. The CDR3 bases are TGTGCCAGCAGCTTGGCAACAGGGGGCTATGGCTACACCTTC.

This chain links TRBV27 with TRBJ1-1, with 9 positions matching TRBD1. J was trimmed by 5 bases and V by 3 bases; bases with no gene match: 4. This CDR3 has 14 amino acids. CDR1 and CDR2 (germline): MNHEY, SMNVEV (reference sequence). In DNA, the CDR3 is TGTGCCAGCAGTTTGCACAGGGGGCATACTGAAGCTTTCTTT. Its protein product is CASSLHRGHTEAFF.

The chain joins TRBV4-3 to TRBJ2-7, with 8 positions matching TRBD1. The CDR3 totals 14 residues. Trimming cost V 3 bases and J 1 base; bases outside gene matches: 2. The germline CDR1 and CDR2 sequences are LGHNA and YSLEER. CDR3 coding DNA: TGCGCCAGCAGCCATAGGACAGGGTCCTACGAGCAGTACTTC. Protein sequence: CASSHRTGSYEQYF.